This TCR beta chain was obtained from a study (dated by TCRdb to between 2014 and 2017). Regarding the complete study: Whether tumor-infiltrating Tregs in breast cancer are recruited from blood Tregs or converted in situ from other CD4+ T cell subsets was tested. What the study reported, not specific to this receptor: The validation in the larger cohort was limited to a single TCR beta V-J rearrangement instead of whole repertoires. The TCR gene usage of tumor memory CD4+ T cells clustered together with blood and lymph node memory CD4+ cells and with lymph node naive CD4+ cells. The TCR alpha and beta sequences of tumor-infiltrating Tregs showed the greatest overlap with tumor naive CD4+ T cells, followed by blood naive CD4+ T cells.

This clonotype was detected ten times or more. Its cognate antigen has yet to be identified. The input lacks base qualities; no much larger clone sits a single base away. Memory CD4+ T cells were isolated as CD4+CD45RO+CD25- cells. Tregs, naive and memory CD4+ T cells from tumor, blood and ipsilateral draining lymph nodes of five breast cancer patients underwent full-length TCR alpha and beta sequencing. Tumor tissue, along with lymph nodes from ipsilateral axillary dissection, was perfused with PBS, minced, and then digested using collagenase I and hyaluronidase. A purity exceeding 90% was confirmed by FACS for the sorted cell populations. Full-length TCR variable regions were amplified by 5' RACE PCR using constant-region reverse primers, and then by semi-nested PCR using Nested Universal Primer A. The ReliaPrep RNA Cell Miniprep System was used to extract total RNA, which was then reverse transcribed into 5'RACE-ready cDNA with the SMARTer RACE 5'/3' Kit. Multiplex adaptors were used to barcode the full-length TCR alpha and beta libraries, which were then sequenced on an Illumina MiSeq. The original pipeline was this. For each of nine subset-tissue groups, sequencing data from the five patients were pooled, and the groups were compared by unsupervised clustering of TCR gene usage. The Morisita-Horn index was used to calculate repertoire similarity, with shared sequences weighted according to their contribution to each repertoire. Using fastp trimming at Q25 and MiXCR clonotype assembly, TCRdb reanalyzed the public sequencing data and kept in-frame beta chains. A single entry per CDR3 protein holds the most common genes and DNA from its merged rows. TCRdb's processing, not the authors', yielded these V and J calls. Across this sample there are about 42,000 distinct CDR3 sequences, with 25% to 35% seen only once. The ten largest account for approximately 4.1% of the sample.

According to the germline V gene, CDR1 reads SGHTA and CDR2 reads FQGTGA. Its CDR3 holds 16 amino acids, cysteine through phenylalanine. The DNA shown is the 48-base CDR3, in frame from base 1. Relative to germline, V is missing 5 bases and J is missing 1 base, with 9 bases of the junction outside any gene match. This sequence originates from a female donor with breast cancer. Sequencing was done on a sample of tumor-infiltrating memory CD4+ T cells sorted from the breast tumor. The cell subset or site label here, explained by the study, means: memory CD4+ T cells, CD4+CD45RO+CD25-. The chain is encoded by TRBV7-3 joined to TRBJ1-1, and TRBD1 aligns with 8 junction nucleotides. The CDR3 amino acid sequence is: CASSPPSTGENTEAFF. The sequenced DNA: TGTGCCAGCAGCCCACCATCGACAGGGGAGAACACTGAAGCTTTCTTT.